This TCR beta chain is drawn from a study of blood T cell repertoires in COVID-19. Study-level information: Sources were T cells, B-cell-depleted T cells, or PBMCs; the material itself was cDNA or gDNA.

Germline CDR1 and CDR2: SGHAT and FQNNGV. V lost 5 bases, J lost 13 bases, and 18 bases lay in between. This CDR3 is 12 amino acids long. Only in-frame clones appear in the TCRdb table, and some are missing; sequencing was by immunoSEQ multiplex PCR. The sample has under 200,000 clones, roughly 80% seen once. The specimen was peripheral blood. This sequence joins TRBV11-2 and TRBJ2-7; a possible D gene is TRBD1 (5 bases). The sequence was obtained from a human donor in a cohort sampled during active COVID-19. As DNA, the CDR3 is TGTGCCAGCAGCCCAGCCTCTAGGGGCAGCTACTTC. It codes for CASSPASRGSYF.